Shown below are 5 T cell receptor beta chains from a single sample sequenced in a study of control samples from healthy donors and cancer patients. TCRdb's copy holds only in-frame clones and misses some; the assay was immunoSEQ multiplex PCR. The profile shows more than 100,000 clones, approximately 88% of them singletons. The sample consisted of blood. These receptors were obtained from a man aged 35 to 55 in good health.

The rearrangement links TRBV13 to TRBJ1-4; D gene ambiguous. Trimming removed 1 base from V and 3 bases from J, with 0 bases in between. Germline lookup yields CDR1 PRHDT and CDR2 FYEKMQ (reference sequence). This CDR3 is built from 12 residues. Here the CDR3 reads CASSLANEKLFF. CDR3 in DNA: TGTGCCAGCAGCTTAGCTAATGAAAAACTGTTTTTT.

The chain uses TRBV27 and TRBJ2-3, with no clear D. Looked up from germline, CDR1 is MNHEY and CDR2 is SMNVEV (reference sequence). Trimming took off 2 bases at V and 5 bases at J, with 14 bases between the two ends. The CDR3 consists of 15 residues. This CDR3 reads CASSLDGLTRDTQYF. CDR3 bases: TGTGCCAGCAGTTTAGACGGTCTAACGCGAGATACGCAGTATTTT.

The chain joins TRBV4-3 to TRBJ2-7; TRBD1 is a possible D gene (6 bases). Germline-derived CDR1 and CDR2 are LGHNA and YSLEER. The CDR3 has 13 residues. The ends were cut back, 0 bases at V and 6 bases at J, with 9 bases in the middle. The CDR3 region is CASSQDPGAEQYF. CDR3 bases: TGCGCCAGCAGCCAAGATCCAGGGGCCGAGCAGTACTTC.

The chain carries TRBV6-1 and TRBJ1-5; D gene unclear. Deletions cut 0 bases from V and 9 bases from J, with 12 bases between. Germline V lookup: CDR1 MNHNS, CDR2 SASEGT. The CDR3 contains 14 residues. The CDR3, as DNA: TGTGCCAGCAGTGAAGCGCTGCAGGATTGGCCCCAGCATTTT. Protein sequence: CASSEALQDWPQHF.

The chain joins TRBV7-8 to TRBJ1-1; D uncertain. The V end was cut by 3 bases, the J end by 5 bases, with 19 bases between. Germline V gene data show CDR1 as SGHVS and CDR2 as FQNEAQ. There are 16 residues in the CDR3. For the CDR3, the DNA is TGTGCCAGCAGCTTGACCAATGGCCAGCCGGGGACTGAAGCTTTCTTT. This sequence encodes CASSLTNGQPGTEAFF.